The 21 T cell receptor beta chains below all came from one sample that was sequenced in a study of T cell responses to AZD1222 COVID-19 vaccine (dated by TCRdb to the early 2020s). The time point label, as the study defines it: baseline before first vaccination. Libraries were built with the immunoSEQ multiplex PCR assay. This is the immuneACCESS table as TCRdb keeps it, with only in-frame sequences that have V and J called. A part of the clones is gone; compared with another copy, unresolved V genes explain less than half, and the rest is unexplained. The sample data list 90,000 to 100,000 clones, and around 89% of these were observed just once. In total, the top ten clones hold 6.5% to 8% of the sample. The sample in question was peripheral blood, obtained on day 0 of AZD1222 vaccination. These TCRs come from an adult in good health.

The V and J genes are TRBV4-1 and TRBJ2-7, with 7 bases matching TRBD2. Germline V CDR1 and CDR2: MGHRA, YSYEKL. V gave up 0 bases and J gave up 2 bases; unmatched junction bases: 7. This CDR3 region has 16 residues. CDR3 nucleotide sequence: TGCGCCAGCAGCCAAGAGCCGGCTAGCGGTACCTACGAGCAGTACTTC. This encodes CASSQEPASGTYEQYF.

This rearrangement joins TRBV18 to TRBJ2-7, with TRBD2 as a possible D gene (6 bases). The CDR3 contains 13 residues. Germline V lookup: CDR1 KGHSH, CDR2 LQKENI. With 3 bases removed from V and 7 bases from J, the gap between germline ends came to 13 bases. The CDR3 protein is CASSPAGLGEQYF. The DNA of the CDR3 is TGTGCCAGCTCACCGGCGGGACTCGGTGAGCAGTACTTC.

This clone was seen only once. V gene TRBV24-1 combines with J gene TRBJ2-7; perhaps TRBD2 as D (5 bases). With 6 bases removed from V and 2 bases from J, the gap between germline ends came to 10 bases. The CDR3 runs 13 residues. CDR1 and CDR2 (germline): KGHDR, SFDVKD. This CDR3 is CATSSDGTYEQYF. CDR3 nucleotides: TGTGCCACCAGTTCCGACGGGACCTACGAGCAGTACTTC.

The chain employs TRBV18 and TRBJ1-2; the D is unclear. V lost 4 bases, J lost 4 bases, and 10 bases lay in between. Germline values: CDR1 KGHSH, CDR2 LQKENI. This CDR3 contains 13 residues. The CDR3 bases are TGTGCCAGCTCACTGGGGTCGGCCTATGGCTACACCTTC. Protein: CASSLGSAYGYTF.

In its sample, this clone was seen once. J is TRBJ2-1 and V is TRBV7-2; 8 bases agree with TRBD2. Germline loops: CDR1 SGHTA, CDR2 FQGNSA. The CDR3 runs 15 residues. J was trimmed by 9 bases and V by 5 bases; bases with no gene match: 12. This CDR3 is CASSPRTGGEGEQFF. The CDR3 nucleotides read TGTGCCAGCAGCCCTCGTACGGGGGGGGAGGGTGAGCAGTTCTTC.

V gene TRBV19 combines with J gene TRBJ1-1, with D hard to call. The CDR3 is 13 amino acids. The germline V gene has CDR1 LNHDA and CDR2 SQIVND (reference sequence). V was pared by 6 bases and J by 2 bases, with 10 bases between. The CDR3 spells CASRAARNTEAFF. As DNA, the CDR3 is TGTGCCAGTAGGGCAGCCCGAAACACTGAAGCTTTCTTT.

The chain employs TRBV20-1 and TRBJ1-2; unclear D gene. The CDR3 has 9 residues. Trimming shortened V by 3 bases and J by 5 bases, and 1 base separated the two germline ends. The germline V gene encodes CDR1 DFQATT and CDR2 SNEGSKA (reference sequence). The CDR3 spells CSASYGYTF. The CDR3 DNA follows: TGCAGTGCTAGTTATGGCTACACCTTC.

CDR3 DNA sequence: TGTGCCAGCAGTCCTTCCCCCGGGGAGCACCAAGAGACCCAGTACTTC. This gives the protein CASSPSPGEHQETQYF. The chain recombines TRBV14 with TRBJ2-5; maybe TRBD2 (5 bases). The CDR3 is 16 residues long. V was pared by 6 bases and J by 0 bases, with 17 bases between. Germline V gene lookup returns CDR1 SGHDN and CDR2 FVKESK.

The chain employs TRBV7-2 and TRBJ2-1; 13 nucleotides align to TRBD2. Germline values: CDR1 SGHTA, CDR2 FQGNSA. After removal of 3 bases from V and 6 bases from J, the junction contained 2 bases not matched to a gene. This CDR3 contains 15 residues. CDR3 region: CASSLGLAGPNEQFF. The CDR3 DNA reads TGTGCCAGCAGCTTGGGACTAGCGGGACCCAATGAGCAGTTCTTC.

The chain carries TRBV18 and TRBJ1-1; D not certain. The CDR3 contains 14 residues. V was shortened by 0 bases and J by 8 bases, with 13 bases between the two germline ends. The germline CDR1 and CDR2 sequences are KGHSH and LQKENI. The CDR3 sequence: CASSPPALTREAFF. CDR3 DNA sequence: TGTGCCAGCTCACCACCCGCACTCACCAGGGAAGCTTTCTTT.

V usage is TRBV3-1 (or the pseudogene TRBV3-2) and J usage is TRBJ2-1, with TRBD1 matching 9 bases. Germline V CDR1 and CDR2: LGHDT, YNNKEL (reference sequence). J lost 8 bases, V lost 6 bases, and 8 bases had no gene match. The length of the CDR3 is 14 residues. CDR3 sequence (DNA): TGTGCCAGCAGGCCCTGGGACAGGGCCGATGAGCAGTTCTTC. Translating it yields CASRPWDRADEQFF.

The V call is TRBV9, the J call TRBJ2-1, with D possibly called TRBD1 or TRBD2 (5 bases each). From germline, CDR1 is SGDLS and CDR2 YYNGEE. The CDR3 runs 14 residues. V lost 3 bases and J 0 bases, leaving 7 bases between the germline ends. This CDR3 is CASSGGSSYNEQFF. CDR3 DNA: TGTGCCAGCAGCGGGGGGTCCTCCTACAATGAGCAGTTCTTC. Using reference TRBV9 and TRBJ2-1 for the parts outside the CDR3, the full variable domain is DSGVTQTPKHLITATGQRVTLRCSPRSGDLSVYWYQQSLDQGLQFLIQYYNGEERAKGNILERFSAQQFPDLHSELNLSSLELGDSALYFCASSGGSSYNEQFFGPGTRLTVL.

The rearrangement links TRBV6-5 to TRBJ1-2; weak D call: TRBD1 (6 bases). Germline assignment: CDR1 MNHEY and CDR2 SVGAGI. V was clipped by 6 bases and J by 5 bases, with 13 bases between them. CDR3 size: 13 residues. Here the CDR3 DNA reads TGTGCCAGCAGGGGGGACACTGCTTATGGCTACACCTTC. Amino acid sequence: CASRGDTAYGYTF.

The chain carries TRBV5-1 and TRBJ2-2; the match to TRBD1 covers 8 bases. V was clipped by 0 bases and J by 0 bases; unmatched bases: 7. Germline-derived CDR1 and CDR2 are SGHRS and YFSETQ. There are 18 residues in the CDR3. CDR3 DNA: TGCGCCAGCAGCTTGGGTCCACAGGGGGGTACGAACACCGGGGAGCTGTTTTTT. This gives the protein CASSLGPQGGTNTGELFF.

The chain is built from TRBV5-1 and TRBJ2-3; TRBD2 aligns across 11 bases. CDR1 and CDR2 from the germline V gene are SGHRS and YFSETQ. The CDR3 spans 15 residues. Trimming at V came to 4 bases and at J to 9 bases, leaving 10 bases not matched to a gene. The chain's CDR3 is CASSPTSGVAGTQYF. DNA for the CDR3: TGCGCCAGCAGCCCGACTAGCGGGGTGGCGGGGACGCAGTATTTT.

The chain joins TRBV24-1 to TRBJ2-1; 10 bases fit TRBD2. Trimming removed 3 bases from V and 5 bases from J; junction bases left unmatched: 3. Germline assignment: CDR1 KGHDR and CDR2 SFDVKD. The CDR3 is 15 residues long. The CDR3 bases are TGTGCCACCAGTGATAGACTAGCGGGTAACAATGAGCAGTTCTTC. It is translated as CATSDRLAGNNEQFF.

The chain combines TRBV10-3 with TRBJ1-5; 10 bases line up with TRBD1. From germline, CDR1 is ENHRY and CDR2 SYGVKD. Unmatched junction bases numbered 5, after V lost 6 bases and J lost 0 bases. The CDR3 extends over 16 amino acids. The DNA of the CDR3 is TGTGCCATCAGCAAGGGACAGGGGAATAGCAATCAGCCCCAGCATTTT. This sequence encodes CAISKGQGNSNQPQHF.

CDR3 nucleotides: TGTGCCAGCAGCCCCCCGGGCAGCGGGAGCAAAGAGACCCAGTACTTC. Amino acids: CASSPPGSGSKETQYF. The J gene is TRBJ2-5, the V gene TRBV6-6; TRBD2 aligns across 8 bases. Per germline, CDR1 MNHNY and CDR2 SVGAGI (reference sequence). The CDR3 spans 16 residues. Trimming cost V 6 bases and J 3 bases; bases outside gene matches: 12.

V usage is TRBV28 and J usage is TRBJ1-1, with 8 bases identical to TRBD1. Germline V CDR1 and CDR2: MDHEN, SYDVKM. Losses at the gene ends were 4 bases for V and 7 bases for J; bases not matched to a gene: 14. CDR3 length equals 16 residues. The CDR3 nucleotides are TGTGCCAGCAGTTCCGGACAGGGCGGGTCGGAGGGTGAAGCTTTCTTT. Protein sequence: CASSSGQGGSEGEAFF.

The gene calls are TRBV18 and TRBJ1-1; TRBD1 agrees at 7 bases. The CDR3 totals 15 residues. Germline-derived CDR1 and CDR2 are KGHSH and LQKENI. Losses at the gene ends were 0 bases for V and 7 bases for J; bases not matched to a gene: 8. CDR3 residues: CASSPPGIQGLEAFF. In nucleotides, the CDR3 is TGTGCCAGCTCACCACCGGGGATACAGGGGCTTGAAGCTTTCTTT.

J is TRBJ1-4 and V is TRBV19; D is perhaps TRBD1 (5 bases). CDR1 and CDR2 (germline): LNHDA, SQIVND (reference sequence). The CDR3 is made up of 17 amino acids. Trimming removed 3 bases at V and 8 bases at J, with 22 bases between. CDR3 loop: CASSIPGHRSPREKLFF. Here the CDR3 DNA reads TGTGCCAGTAGTATCCCAGGACACCGATCCCCAAGGGAAAAACTGTTTTTT.